The rows below give T cell receptor beta chains drawn from one sample of a study of vaccination and CD4 T cells after COVID-19. These TCRs are of unknown antigen specificity. TCRdb processed the PCR reads anew with MiXCR; each CDR3 protein has one entry. The sample lists tens of thousands of distinct CDR3 sequences, 25% to 35% seen once, with 7% to 7.5% in the top ten. The sequences come from CD4+ T cells from blood, cultured in vitro, collected about 7 months after SARS-CoV-2 vaccination. Receptors were obtained from a human donor who had recovered from COVID-19. Both conserved end residues are part of each CDR3. A D gene is named only where the DNA matches it firmly. A row's size may be missing; if present it is once, few, many or a size class.

cdr3_length | d_call | j_call | v_call | clone_size | cdr3_aa | cdr3_nt
12 | . | TRBJ2-5 | TRBV2 | . | CASNPARGTQYF | TGTGCCAGCAACCCGGCCCGGGGGACCCAGTACTTC
11 | . | TRBJ2-7 | TRBV2 | . | CASKGGGAQYF | TGTGCCAGCAAGGGGGGAGGGGCCCAGTACTTC
14 | TRBD1 | TRBJ2-7 | TRBV20-1 | few | CSAAESQGVWEQYF | TGCAGTGCTGCCGAATCTCAGGGGGTGTGGGAGCAGTACTTC
20 | TRBD2 | TRBJ2-5 | TRBV10-3 | . | CAISESPKPASGAEQETQYF | TGTGCCATCAGTGAGTCCCCGAAACCGGCTAGCGGCGCCGAGCAAGAGACCCAGTACTTC
21 | TRBD2 | TRBJ2-1 | TRBV20-1 | few | CSATGTLGLAGRDPPRGEQFF | TGCAGTGCAACCGGGACACTGGGACTAGCGGGAAGGGATCCCCCCCGCGGTGAGCAGTTCTTC
14 | . | TRBJ2-5 | TRBV29-1 | . | CSVPLGAEQETQYF | TGCAGCGTTCCCCTCGGGGCCGAGCAAGAGACCCAGTACTTC
19 | TRBD2 | TRBJ2-4 | TRBV20-1 | . | CSANEVPASGMFVSNIQYF | TGCAGTGCCAACGAGGTCCCGGCTAGCGGGATGTTCGTATCTAACATTCAGTACTTC
15 | TRBD2 | TRBJ2-4 | TRBV20-1 | few | CSASAGGLAKNIQYF | TGCAGTGCTAGTGCGGGAGGGTTAGCCAAAAACATTCAGTACTTC
16 | . | TRBJ2-1 | TRBV7-3 | . | CASSLTASIRYNEQFF | TGTGCCAGCAGCTTAACCGCTAGTATCAGATACAATGAGCAGTTCTTC
15 | TRBD1 | TRBJ1-1 | TRBV18 | . | CASSPSGQGTTEAFF | TGTGCCAGCTCACCATCCGGACAGGGGACCACTGAAGCTTTCTTT
15 | . | TRBJ2-1 | TRBV18 | . | CASSPRIGSGNEQFF | TGTGCCAGCTCACCACGAATCGGCTCCGGGAATGAGCAGTTCTTC
14 | . | TRBJ2-1 | TRBV10-1 | . | CATQPGLDIGEQFF | TGCGCCACCCAACCGGGATTAGATATCGGTGAGCAGTTCTTC
15 | TRBD2 | TRBJ2-1 | TRBV7-8 | . | CASSLALAGEAEQFF | TGTGCCAGCAGCTTAGCCCTAGCGGGAGAGGCTGAGCAGTTCTTC
15 | . | TRBJ1-5 | TRBV20-1 | medium-sized | CSATREQGSSQPQHF | TGCAGTGCTACCCGGGAGCAGGGGAGTAGTCAGCCCCAGCATTTT
13 | . | TRBJ2-7 | TRBV5-5 | . | CASSLSGGYEQYF | TGTGCCAGCAGCTTGAGCGGCGGTTACGAGCAGTACTTC
16 | TRBD1 | TRBJ1-5 | TRBV7-2 | medium-sized | CASSDRDRGLNQPQHF | TGTGCCAGCAGCGATAGAGACAGGGGTCTCAATCAGCCCCAGCATTTT
17 | . | TRBJ1-5 | TRBV11-3 | . | CASSSNRSPYSNQPQHF | TGTGCCAGCAGCTCCAACAGGTCCCCCTATAGCAATCAGCCCCAGCATTTT
13 | TRBD2 | TRBJ2-2 | TRBV7-6 | . | CASSPRLAGELFF | TGTGCCAGCAGCCCGAGACTAGCGGGGGAGCTGTTTTTT
15 | . | TRBJ2-3 | TRBV19 | few | CASSIDVPSTDTQYF | TGTGCCAGTAGTATTGATGTACCTAGCACAGATACGCAGTATTTT
15 | . | TRBJ2-7 | TRBV6-1 | medium-sized | CASSEGIADSYEQYF | TGTGCCAGCAGTGAGGGAATAGCGGACTCCTACGAGCAGTACTTC
12 | . | TRBJ2-5 | TRBV20-1 | few | CSARLVQETQYF | TGCAGTGCTAGATTGGTCCAAGAGACCCAGTACTTC
13 | . | TRBJ2-2 | TRBV27 | . | CASSFGGTGELFF | TGTGCCAGCAGTTTTGGAGGGACCGGGGAGCTGTTTTTT
13 | . | TRBJ2-7 | TRBV20-1 | few | CSASRAPLYEQYF | TGCAGTGCTAGCCGGGCCCCGCTCTACGAGCAGTACTTC
14 | TRBD1 | TRBJ2-7 | TRBV28 | . | CASSLWDREYEQYF | TGTGCCAGCAGTTTATGGGACAGGGAATACGAGCAGTACTTC
15 | . | TRBJ1-5 | TRBV12-3/TRBV12-4 | . | CASRLGLGGNQPQHF | TGTGCCAGCAGACTGGGACTAGGAGGCAATCAGCCCCAGCATTTT
14 | . | TRBJ2-5 | TRBV11-2 | few | CASSLVGLSETQYF | TGTGCCAGCAGCTTAGTAGGATTATCGGAGACCCAGTACTTC
17 | . | TRBJ2-6 | TRBV7-3 | . | CASSPGTQSSGANVLTF | TGTGCCAGCAGCCCAGGGACACAAAGCTCTGGGGCCAACGTCCTGACTTTC
12 | . | TRBJ1-1 | TRBV7-2 | . | CASSFIDTEAFF | TGTGCCAGCAGCTTTATAGACACTGAAGCTTTCTTT
15 | . | TRBJ2-5 | TRBV7-8 | . | CASSRYMAEVETQYF | TGTGCCAGCAGCCGTTACATGGCAGAGGTGGAGACCCAGTACTTC
13 | . | TRBJ2-6 | TRBV29-1 | . | CSVGRAGANVLTF | TGCAGCGTTGGACGGGCTGGGGCCAACGTCCTGACTTTC
15 | TRBD2 | TRBJ2-1 | TRBV11-1 | . | CASRFGTSGNFEQFF | TGTGCCAGCAGATTCGGGACTAGCGGGAACTTTGAGCAGTTCTTC
12 | . | TRBJ2-5 | TRBV7-9 | few | CASSREFETQYF | TGTGCCAGCAGCCGGGAGTTCGAGACCCAGTACTTC
14 | TRBD1 | TRBJ1-4 | TRBV27 | . | CASSRTGQLEKLFF | TGTGCCAGCAGCCGGACAGGCCAACTTGAAAAACTGTTTTTT
14 | TRBD1 | TRBJ2-7 | TRBV19 | . | CASSMGQGAFEQYF | TGTGCCAGTAGTATGGGACAGGGGGCCTTCGAGCAGTACTTC
11 | . | TRBJ2-5 | TRBV29-1 | few | CSVVPRETQYF | TGCAGCGTTGTCCCACGCGAGACCCAGTACTTC
15 | . | TRBJ2-1 | TRBV20-1 | few | CSASGQSYGDNEQFF | TGCAGTGCTAGCGGCCAGAGCTATGGGGACAATGAGCAGTTCTTC
16 | . | TRBJ1-6 | TRBV20-1 | . | CSARSNRVLFSSPLHF | TGCAGTGCTAGATCTAACAGGGTTCTCTTTAGCTCACCCCTCCACTTT
18 | TRBD2 | TRBJ2-1 | TRBV20-1 | . | CSARDGLAGGPGYNEQFF | TGCAGTGCTAGGGACGGACTAGCGGGAGGGCCGGGGTACAATGAGCAGTTCTTC
14 | TRBD2 | TRBJ2-1 | TRBV20-1 | . | CSARDAREVNEQFF | TGCAGTGCTAGAGATGCGCGGGAGGTAAATGAGCAGTTCTTC
15 | TRBD2 | TRBJ2-1 | TRBV6-1 | few | CASSTTSGRAREQFF | TGTGCCAGCAGTACTACTAGCGGGAGGGCCAGAGAGCAGTTCTTC
14 | . | TRBJ2-2 | TRBV6-1 | . | CASSAQGYAGELFF | TGTGCCAGCAGTGCACAGGGTTACGCCGGGGAGCTGTTTTTT
14 | TRBD1 | TRBJ1-6 | TRBV25-1 | . | CASNQQGWNSPLHF | TGTGCCAGCAATCAACAGGGGTGGAATTCACCCCTCCACTTT
14 | . | TRBJ2-3 | TRBV6-4 | . | CASSGGGPTDTQYF | TGTGCCAGCAGTGGAGGCGGGCCCACAGATACGCAGTATTTT
15 | TRBD2 | TRBJ2-5 | TRBV2 | . | CASRDSLAGLETQYF | TGTGCCAGCAGAGACTCCTTAGCGGGATTGGAGACCCAGTACTTC
12 | . | TRBJ2-7 | TRBV2 | many | CASSQASPEQYF | TGTGCCAGCAGCCAGGCCTCCCCCGAGCAGTACTTC
14 | TRBD1 | TRBJ1-1 | TRBV27 | few | CASSPRDRGTEAFF | TGTGCCAGCAGTCCCCGGGACAGGGGGACTGAAGCTTTCTTT
14 | TRBD1 | TRBJ1-6 | TRBV7-9 | medium-sized | CASSTGQGNSPLHF | TGTGCCAGCAGCACGGGACAGGGGAATTCACCCCTCCACTTT
13 | . | TRBJ2-5 | TRBV1 | . | CTSSRLGAETQYF | TGCACCAGCAGCCGACTAGGCGCCGAGACCCAGTACTTC
14 | . | TRBJ1-1 | TRBV19 | . | CASSTGQLHTEAFF | TGTGCCAGTAGTACAGGACAGCTGCACACTGAAGCTTTCTTT
12 | . | TRBJ2-5 | TRBV20-1 | few | CSARGPRETQYF | TGCAGTGCTAGAGGGCCGAGAGAGACCCAGTACTTC
11 | . | TRBJ2-1 | TRBV20-1 | few | CSASRFNEQFF | TGCAGTGCTTCCCGATTTAATGAGCAGTTCTTC
13 | . | TRBJ2-3 | TRBV6-1 | . | CASRGTATDTQYF | TGTGCCAGCAGGGGGACTGCCACAGATACGCAGTATTTT
15 | . | TRBJ1-5 | TRBV19 | medium-sized | CASTLADSRYQPQHF | TGTGCCAGTACTCTAGCCGACAGCCGATATCAGCCCCAGCATTTT
13 | TRBD1 | TRBJ1-2 | TRBV2 | . | CASSAPGGGGYTF | TGTGCCAGCAGCGCACCAGGGGGCGGCGGCTACACCTTC
13 | TRBD1 | TRBJ2-7 | TRBV5-4 | few | CASSFDRGHEQYF | TGTGCCAGCAGCTTCGACAGGGGCCACGAGCAGTACTTC
15 | TRBD2 | TRBJ2-5 | TRBV15 | few | CATSSPRGRAETQYF | TGTGCCACCAGCAGCCCCCGCGGGAGGGCCGAGACCCAGTACTTC
14 | . | TRBJ1-1 | TRBV20-1 | few | CSATLTGWGTEAFF | TGCAGTGCTACGTTGACAGGCTGGGGCACTGAAGCTTTCTTT
13 | . | TRBJ2-7 | TRBV7-9 | . | CASSPYPRGEQYF | TGTGCCAGCAGCCCTTACCCTAGGGGCGAGCAGTACTTC
13 | . | TRBJ1-2 | TRBV7-8 | few | CASSREGFNGYTF | TGTGCCAGCAGCCGCGAAGGGTTTAATGGCTACACCTTC